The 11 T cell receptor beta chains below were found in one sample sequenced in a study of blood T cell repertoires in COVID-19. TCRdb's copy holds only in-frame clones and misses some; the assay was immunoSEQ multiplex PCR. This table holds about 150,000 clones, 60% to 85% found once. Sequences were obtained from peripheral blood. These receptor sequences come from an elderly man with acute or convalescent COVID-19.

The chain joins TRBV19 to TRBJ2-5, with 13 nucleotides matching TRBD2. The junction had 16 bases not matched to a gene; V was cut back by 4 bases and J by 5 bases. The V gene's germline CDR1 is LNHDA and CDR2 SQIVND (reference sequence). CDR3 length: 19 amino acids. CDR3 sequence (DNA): TGTGCCAGTAGTAAGGGGGGACTAGCGGGGCGGACTGCCTGGGAGACCCAGTACTTC. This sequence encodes CASSKGGLAGRTAWETQYF.

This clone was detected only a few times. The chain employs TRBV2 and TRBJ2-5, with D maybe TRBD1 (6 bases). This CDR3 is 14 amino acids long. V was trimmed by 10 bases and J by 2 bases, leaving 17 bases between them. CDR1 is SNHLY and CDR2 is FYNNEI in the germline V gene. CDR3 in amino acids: CATSLQGQQETQYF. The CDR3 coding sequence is TGTGCCACCAGCCTCCAGGGGCAACAAGAGACCCAGTACTTC.

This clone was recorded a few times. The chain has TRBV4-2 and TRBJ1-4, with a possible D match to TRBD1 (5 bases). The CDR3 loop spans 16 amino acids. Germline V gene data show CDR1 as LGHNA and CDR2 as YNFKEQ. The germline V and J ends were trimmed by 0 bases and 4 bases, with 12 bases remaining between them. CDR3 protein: CASSQDPRQINEKLFF. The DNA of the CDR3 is TGTGCCAGCAGCCAAGACCCCAGACAGATTAATGAAAAACTGTTTTTT.

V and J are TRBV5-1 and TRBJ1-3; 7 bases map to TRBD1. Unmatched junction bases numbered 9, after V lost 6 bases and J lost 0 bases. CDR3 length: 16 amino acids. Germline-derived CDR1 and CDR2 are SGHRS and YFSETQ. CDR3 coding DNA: TGCGCCAGCACGGAACGGGACAGCAGCTCTGGAAACACCATATATTTT. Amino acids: CASTERDSSSGNTIYF.

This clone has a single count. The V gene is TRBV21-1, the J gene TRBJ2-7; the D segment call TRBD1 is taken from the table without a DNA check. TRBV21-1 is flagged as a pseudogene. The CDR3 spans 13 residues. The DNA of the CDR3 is TGTGCCAGCAACCTCCGGACAGGCTACGAGCAGTACGTC. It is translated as CASNLRTGYEQYV.

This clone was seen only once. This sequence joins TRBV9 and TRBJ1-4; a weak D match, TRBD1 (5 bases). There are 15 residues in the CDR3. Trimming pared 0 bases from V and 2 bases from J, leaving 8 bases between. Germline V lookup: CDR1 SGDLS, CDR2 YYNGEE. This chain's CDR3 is CASSVGTGTNEKLFF. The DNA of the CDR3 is TGTGCCAGCAGCGTAGGAACAGGTACTAATGAAAAACTGTTTTTT.

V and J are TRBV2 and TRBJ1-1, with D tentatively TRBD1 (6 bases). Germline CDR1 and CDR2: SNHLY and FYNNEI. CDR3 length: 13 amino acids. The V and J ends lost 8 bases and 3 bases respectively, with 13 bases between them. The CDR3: CASEARGDTEAFF. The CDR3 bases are TGTGCCAGCGAGGCCAGGGGAGACACTGAAGCTTTCTTT.

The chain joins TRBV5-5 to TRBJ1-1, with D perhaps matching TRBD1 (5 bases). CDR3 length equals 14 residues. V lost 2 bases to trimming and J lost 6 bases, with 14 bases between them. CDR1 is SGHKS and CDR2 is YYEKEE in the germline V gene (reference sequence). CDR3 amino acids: CASSFIESGAEAFF. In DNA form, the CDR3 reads TGTGCCAGCAGCTTTATAGAGTCGGGGGCTGAAGCTTTCTTT.

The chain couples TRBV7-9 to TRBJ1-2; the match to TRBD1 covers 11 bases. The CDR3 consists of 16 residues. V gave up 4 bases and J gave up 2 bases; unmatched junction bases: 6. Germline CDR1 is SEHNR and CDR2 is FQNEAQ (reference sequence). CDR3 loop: CASSYLGQGANYGYTF. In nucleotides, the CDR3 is TGTGCCAGCAGCTACCTAGGACAGGGGGCAAACTATGGCTACACCTTC.

CDR3 DNA: TGTGCCAGCAGCCGAGGGGGACAGGGCACAGATACGCAGTATTTT. Translating it yields CASSRGGQGTDTQYF. The chain recombines TRBV5-4 with TRBJ2-3, with 8 bases identical to TRBD1. The V segment lost 4 bases and the J segment 1 base; nucleotides outside the gene matches: 5. In germline, CDR1 is SGHNT, CDR2 YYREEE (reference sequence). The CDR3 spans 15 residues.

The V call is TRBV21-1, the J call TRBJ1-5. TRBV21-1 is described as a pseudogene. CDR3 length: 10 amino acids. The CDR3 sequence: CASRGGPQHF. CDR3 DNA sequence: TGTGCCAGCCGGGGGGGGCCCCAGCATTTT.